This T cell receptor beta chain was profiled in a study of CD8+ T cells in alopecia areata. Germline lookup yields CDR1 SNHLY and CDR2 FYNNEI. The CDR3 is 14 residues long. V lost 8 bases and J 0 bases, leaving 11 bases between the germline ends. Sequencing templates came from extracted RNA that was reverse transcribed into cDNA. The data were produced by immunoSEQ multiplex PCR, yet TCRdb's version contains in-frame clones alone and is incomplete. This sample has approximately 150,000 clones; roughly half occur once, and the top ten carry roughly 0.9%. Lesional scalp punch biopsies and peripheral blood were collected from alopecia areata patients.

The origin of this receptor is a human donor with alopecia areata. This sample comprised CD4+ T cells sorted from blood, obtained at week 0. The rearrangement uses TRBV2 and TRBJ1-5, with D uncertain. The CDR3 sequence: CASRTEYSNQPQHF. The CDR3 bases are TGTGCCAGCCGGACGGAATATAGCAATCAGCCCCAGCATTTT. Based on the CDR3 plus reference TRBV2 and TRBJ1-5, the full variable domain is EPEVTQTPSHQVTQMGQEVILRCVPISNHLYFYWYRQILGQKVEFLVSFYNNEISEKSEIFDDQFSVERPDGSNFTLKIRSTKLEDSAMYFCASRTEYSNQPQHFGDGTRLSIL.